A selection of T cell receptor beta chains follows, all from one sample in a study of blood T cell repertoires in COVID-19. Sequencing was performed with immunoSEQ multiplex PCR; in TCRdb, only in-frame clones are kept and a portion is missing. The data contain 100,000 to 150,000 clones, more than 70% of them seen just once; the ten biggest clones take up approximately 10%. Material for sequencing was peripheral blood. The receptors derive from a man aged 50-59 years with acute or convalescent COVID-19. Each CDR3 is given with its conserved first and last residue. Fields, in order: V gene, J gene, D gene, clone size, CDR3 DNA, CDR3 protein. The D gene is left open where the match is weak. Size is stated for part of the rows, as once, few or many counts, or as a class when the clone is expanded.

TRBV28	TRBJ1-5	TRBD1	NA	TGTGCCAGCAGTCCAACCGCCGGGACAGGGTATAATCAGCCCCAGCATTTT	CASSPTAGTGYNQPQHF
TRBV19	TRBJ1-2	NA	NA	TGTGCCGTCCGGGGAGATAATAACTATGGCTACACCTTC	CAVRGDNNYGYTF
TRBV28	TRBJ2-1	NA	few	TGTGCCAGCAGTCTGGCAGGGTCTTATCAGTTCTTC	CASSLAGSYQFF
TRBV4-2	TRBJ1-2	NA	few	TGTGCCAGCAGCCAAGATCTAACAGTGCCATATGGCTACACCTTC	CASSQDLTVPYGYTF
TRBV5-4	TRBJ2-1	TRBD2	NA	TGTGCCAGCAGTCGGGGTAGCGGGAGTCTACGTGAGCAGTTCTTC	CASSRGSGSLREQFF
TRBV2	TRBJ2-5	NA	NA	TGTGCCAGCAGTGGGAGGTTCTGGGAGACCCAGTACTTC	CASSGRFWETQYF
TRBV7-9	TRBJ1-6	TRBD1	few	TGTGCCAGCAGCTTAATGGGACAGGGTTATTCACCCCTCCACTTT	CASSLMGQGYSPLHF
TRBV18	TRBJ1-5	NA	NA	TGTGCCAGCTCACCCGGGGAGGATCAGCCCCAGCATTTT	CASSPGEDQPQHF
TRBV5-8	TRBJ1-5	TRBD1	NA	TGTGCCAGCAGCTGGGGGACAGGGGATCAGCCCCAGCATTTT	CASSWGTGDQPQHF
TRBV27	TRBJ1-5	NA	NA	TGTGCCAGCACCCTCCGGGGGGGTGGTCAGCCCCAGCATTTT	CASTLRGGGQPQHF
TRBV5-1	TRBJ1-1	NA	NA	TGCGCCAGCAGCTTGACACTAAACACTGAAGCTTTCTTT	CASSLTLNTEAFF
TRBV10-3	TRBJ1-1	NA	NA	TGTGCCATCAGTGAGTCGCAGGGGATGAACACTGAAGCTTTCTTT	CAISESQGMNTEAFF
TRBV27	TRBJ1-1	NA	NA	TGTGCCAGCAGTTTAACTGGGCTCACTGAAGCTTTCTTT	CASSLTGLTEAFF
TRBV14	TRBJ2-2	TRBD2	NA	TGTGCCAGCAGCCAAGGACTAGCGGCGAACACCGGGGAGCTGTTTTTT	CASSQGLAANTGELFF
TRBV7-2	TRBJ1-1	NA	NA	TGTGCCAGCAGCTTAGCGCCGACAGCACCGGCGGCTGAAGCTTTCTTT	CASSLAPTAPAAEAFF
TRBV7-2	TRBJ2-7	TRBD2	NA	TGTGCCAGCAGCTTAAGGGCGGGAGAGTCCTACGAGCAGTACTTC	CASSLRAGESYEQYF
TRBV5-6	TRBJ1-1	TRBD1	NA	TGTGCCAGCAGCTTGCTAGGACAGGGGGTGAACACTGAAGCTTTCTTT	CASSLLGQGVNTEAFF
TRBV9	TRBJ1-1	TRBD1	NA	TGTGCCAGCAGCGCAGGACAGGGATTACCTGAAGCTTTCTTT	CASSAGQGLPEAFF
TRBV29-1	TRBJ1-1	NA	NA	TGCAGCGTTGATCTGGGGTGGAGGACTGAAGCTTTCTTT	CSVDLGWRTEAFF
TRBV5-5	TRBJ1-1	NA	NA	TGTGCCAGCAGCCCCGATACAGGGAGTCCCACTGAAGCTTTCTTT	CASSPDTGSPTEAFF
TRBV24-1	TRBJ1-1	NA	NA	TGTGCCACCAGTGATCCAGGCCTGAGTGGTGAAGCTTTCTTT	CATSDPGLSGEAFF
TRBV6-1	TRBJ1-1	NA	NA	TGTGCCAGCAGTGACGGGTACGGTGGTGGAGACACTGAAGCTTTCTTT	CASSDGYGGGDTEAFF
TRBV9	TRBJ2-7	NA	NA	TGTGCCAGCAGCCCGCGGACAGATCTCTACGAGCAGTACTTC	CASSPRTDLYEQYF
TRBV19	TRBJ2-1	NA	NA	TGTGCCAGTGGTCAAATTCCCTCACTTAGCTCCTACAATGAGCAGTTCTTC	CASGQIPSLSSYNEQFF
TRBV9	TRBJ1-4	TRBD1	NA	TGTGCCAGCAGCGTCGACAGGGTGGCAGGAGAAAAACTGTTTTTT	CASSVDRVAGEKLFF
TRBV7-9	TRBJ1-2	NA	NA	TGTGCCAGCAGCTTAGCCGCAGGTGGGGGCTACACCTTC	CASSLAAGGGYTF
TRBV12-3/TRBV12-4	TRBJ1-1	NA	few	TGTGCCAGCAACACCCAGGGGCCCAAGGGAGCTTTCTTT	CASNTQGPKGAFF
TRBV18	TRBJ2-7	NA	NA	TGTGCCAGCTCACCCGACAGCTCCTACGAGCAGTACTTC	CASSPDSSYEQYF
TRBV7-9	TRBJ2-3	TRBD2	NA	TGTGCCAGCAGCTTTAGGGCGGGAGCGCGAGATACGCAGTATTTT	CASSFRAGARDTQYF
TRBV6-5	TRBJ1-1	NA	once	TGTGCCAGCAGTTACTCGAACAGGAGGAACACTGAAGCTTTCTTT	CASSYSNRRNTEAFF
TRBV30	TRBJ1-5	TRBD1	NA	TGTGCCTGGAGTGTACAGGGGCGTAGCAATCAGCCCCAGCATTTT	CAWSVQGRSNQPQHF
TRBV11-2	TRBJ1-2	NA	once	TGTGCCAGCAGGAGCCTGTCTTGGGGCAACTATGGCTACACCTTC	CASRSLSWGNYGYTF
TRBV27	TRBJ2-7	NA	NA	TGTGCCAGCAGCTTTAGCGGAAGCTCCTACGAGCAGTACTTC	CASSFSGSSYEQYF
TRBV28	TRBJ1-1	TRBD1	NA	TGTGCCAGCAGTTTAGGGGGACAGGGCGAAGGAACTGAAGCTTTCTTT	CASSLGGQGEGTEAFF
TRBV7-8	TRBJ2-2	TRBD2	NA	TGTGCCAGCAGCGTAGGGACTAGCCGAATCACCGGGGAGCTGTTTTTT	CASSVGTSRITGELFF
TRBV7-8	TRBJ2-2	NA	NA	TGTGCCAGCAGCGCGTCCAGGGGCGCGAACACCGGGGAGCTGTTTTTT	CASSASRGANTGELFF
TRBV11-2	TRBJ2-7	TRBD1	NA	TGTGCCAGCAGCACCTCAGGGGGTGGCTACGAGCAGTACTTC	CASSTSGGGYEQYF
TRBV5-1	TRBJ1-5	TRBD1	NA	TGCGCCAGCAGCTCGGGGGACAGGGAGAATCAGCCCCAGCATTTT	CASSSGDRENQPQHF
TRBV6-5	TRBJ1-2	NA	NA	TGTGCCAGCAGTTACTCCGGGCGGGGACATGGCTACACCTTC	CASSYSGRGHGYTF
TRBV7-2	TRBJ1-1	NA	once	TGTGCCAGCAGCCCTCGAGTAGTGGCTGAAGCTTTCTTT	CASSPRVVAEAFF
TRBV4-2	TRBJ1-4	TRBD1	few	TGTGCCAGCAGCCATCCGGACAGGGGTGTCGAAAAACTGTTTTTT	CASSHPDRGVEKLFF
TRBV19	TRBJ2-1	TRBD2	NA	TGTGCCAGTAGTATCCCTAGCGGGAGTACTGAGCAGTTCTTC	CASSIPSGSTEQFF
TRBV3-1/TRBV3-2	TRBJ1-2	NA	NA	TGTGCCAGCAGTCCAGCGTGGGGGGACTATGGCTACACCTTC	CASSPAWGDYGYTF
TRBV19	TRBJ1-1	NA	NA	TGTGCCAGTAGAGGGGCGGACAGAGAAGCTTTCTTT	CASRGADREAFF
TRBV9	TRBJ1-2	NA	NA	TGTGCCAGCAGCGTAGTGAGCGACAGCTATGGCTACACCTTC	CASSVVSDSYGYTF
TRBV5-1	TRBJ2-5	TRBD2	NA	TGCGCCAGCAGCTACTCTAGCGGGGTGTACCAAGAGACCCAGTACTTC	CASSYSSGVYQETQYF
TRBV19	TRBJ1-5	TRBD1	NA	TGTGCCAGTAGTATGAGAACAGGGGGCTTAAATCAGCCCCAGCATTTT	CASSMRTGGLNQPQHF
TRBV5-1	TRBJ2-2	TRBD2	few	TGCGCCAGCAGCTTGGTGCCTAGCGGGAACACCGGGGAGCTGTTTTTT	CASSLVPSGNTGELFF
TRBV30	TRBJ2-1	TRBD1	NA	TGTGCCTGGATTGACAGGGTCTCGGGGTTCTTC	CAWIDRVSGFF
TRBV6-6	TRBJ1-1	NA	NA	TGTGCCAGCAGTTACTCTGTTTCGGGGGACCCTGAAGCTTTCTTT	CASSYSVSGDPEAFF
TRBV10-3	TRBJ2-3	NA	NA	TGTGCCATCAGTCTCAGGGATTCAGATACGCAGTATTTT	CAISLRDSDTQYF
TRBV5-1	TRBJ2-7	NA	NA	TGCGCCAGCAGCTTGGACGCCGCCCAACTGTACGAGCAGTACTTC	CASSLDAAQLYEQYF
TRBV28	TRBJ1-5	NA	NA	TGTGCCAGCAGTTTTAGGGGGTATAGCAATCAGCCCCAGCATTTT	CASSFRGYSNQPQHF